The next 24 T cell receptor beta chains were all read from a single sample in a study of cytomegalovirus exposure and HLA in healthy donors. 60 Vbeta and 13 Jbeta primers were used in PCR. Data came from immunoSEQ multiplex PCR; TCRdb stores just in-frame clones and leaves some out. The data show around 90,000 clones, with roughly 83% seen just once and about 3.5% held by the top ten. The sample consisted of PBMCs. The source of these receptors is a male donor in good health and CMV-seropositive.

This chain joins TRBV1 and TRBJ2-2; the listed D gene, TRBD2, was not tested against the DNA. TRBV1 has pseudogene status. The CDR3 sequence is 18 residues long. CDR3 bases: TGCACCAGCAGCCCCCCGGTTGTTGCGGGGGCCTATACCGGGGAGCTGTTTTTT. Translation gives CTSSPPVVAGAYTGELFF.

The chain has TRBV30 and TRBJ1-2, with D possibly being TRBD1 (6 bases). CDR1 GTSNPN and CDR2 SVGIG come from the germline V gene (reference sequence). V lost 0 bases, J lost 8 bases, and 7 bases lay in between. This CDR3 is built from 11 residues. CDR3 loop: CAWSVRGGYTF. Here the CDR3 DNA reads TGTGCCTGGAGTGTCAGGGGCGGCTACACCTTC.

This clone came up a few times. The V gene is TRBV5-1, the J gene TRBJ1-1; D uncertain. V gave up 5 bases and J gave up 0 bases, with 11 bases separating them. Germline assignment: CDR1 SGHRS and CDR2 YFSETQ. The CDR3 extends over 14 amino acids. In DNA, the CDR3 is TGCGCCAGCAGGGCAGCGAGCATGAACACTGAAGCTTTCTTT. Its protein product is CASRAASMNTEAFF.

The rearrangement uses TRBV30 and TRBJ1-2; maybe TRBD1 (5 bases). V was pared by 5 bases and J by 5 bases, with 18 bases between. CDR3 size: 14 residues. Germline-derived CDR1 and CDR2 are GTSNPN and SVGIG (reference sequence). The CDR3 is CAWSTLRGAYGYTF. The CDR3 DNA is TGTGCCTGGTCGACTTTAAGGGGCGCGTATGGCTACACCTTC. Complete variable domain (other parts from reference TRBV30 and TRBJ1-2): SQTIHQWPATLVQPVGSPLSLECTVEGTSNPNLYWYRQAAGRGLQLLFYSVGIGQISSEVPQNLSASRPQDRQFILSSKKLLLSDSGFYLCAWSTLRGAYGYTFGSGTRLTVV.

The chain recombines TRBV2 with TRBJ1-5; no reliable D call. V gave up 7 bases and J gave up 2 bases, with 12 bases separating them. Looked up from germline, CDR1 is SNHLY and CDR2 is FYNNEI. CDR3 length equals 14 residues. The CDR3 here is CASKGGFGNQPQHF. The CDR3 DNA reads as TGTGCCAGCAAAGGAGGATTTGGCAATCAGCCCCAGCATTTT.

This CDR3 is CASSPLAVHEQYF. CDR3 nucleotides: TGCGCCAGCAGCCCTTTAGCAGTCCACGAGCAGTACTTC. The chain recombines TRBV5-1 with TRBJ2-7, with unresolved D. Germline V lookup: CDR1 SGHRS, CDR2 YFSETQ. There are 13 residues in the CDR3. Trimming cost V 4 bases and J 5 bases, with 13 bases left between them.

The chain joins TRBV2 to TRBJ2-1, with 8 bases lining up with TRBD1. With 7 bases clipped from V and 7 bases from J, the junction kept 9 bases outside the gene matches. This CDR3 has 14 amino acids. Looked up from germline, CDR1 is SNHLY and CDR2 is FYNNEI. The CDR3 loop is CASNSGTGGNEQFF. CDR3 DNA: TGTGCCAGCAATTCCGGGACAGGCGGGAATGAGCAGTTCTTC.

This clone has a single count. This chain links TRBV30 with TRBJ1-2; D is perhaps TRBD1 (5 bases). Germline loops: CDR1 GTSNPN, CDR2 SVGIG (reference sequence). Trimming shortened V by 0 bases and J by 4 bases, and 18 bases separated the two germline ends. The CDR3 has 16 amino acids. The CDR3 loop is CAWSVRRGDQAYGYTF. The CDR3 DNA is TGTGCCTGGAGTGTACGTCGGGGGGACCAGGCCTATGGCTACACCTTC.

The rearrangement joins TRBV14 to TRBJ1-6; TRBD1 agrees at 8 bases. Germline CDR1 SGHDN, CDR2 FVKESK. The ends lost 4 bases at V and 7 bases at J; junction bases unmatched: 3. The CDR3 is made up of 14 amino acids. The CDR3 is CASSPRQGNSPLHF. In DNA form, the CDR3 reads TGTGCCAGCAGCCCCCGACAGGGGAATTCACCCCTCCACTTT.

This clone was observed a handful of times. The V and J genes are TRBV19 and TRBJ2-2; the match to TRBD1 covers 10 bases. CDR1 and CDR2 (germline): LNHDA, SQIVND (reference sequence). CDR3 length equals 13 residues. Trimming removed 9 bases from V and 4 bases from J; junction bases left unmatched: 2. The CDR3 here is CASRTGGTGELFF. The CDR3, as DNA: TGTGCCAGCCGGACAGGGGGCACCGGGGAGCTGTTTTTT.

The chain employs TRBV5-6 and TRBJ1-6, with 8 bases aligning to TRBD1. Germline V lookup: CDR1 SGHDT, CDR2 YYEEEE. Losses at the gene ends were 4 bases for V and 12 bases for J; bases not matched to a gene: 21. The CDR3 totals 18 residues. CDR3 amino acids: CASSLRTGRVLIIRPLHF. Written as DNA, the CDR3 is TGTGCCAGCAGCCTAAGGACAGGGCGCGTATTAATAATTCGACCCCTCCACTTT.

The table lists this clone with a count of one. The chain has TRBV29-1 and TRBJ1-1; 9 bases map to TRBD1. The CDR3 spans 15 residues. J was trimmed by 1 base and V by 6 bases; bases with no gene match: 9. CDR1 and CDR2 (germline): SQVTM, ANQGSEA. The CDR3 loop reads CSVVYRGRWNTEAFF. The CDR3 nucleotides read TGCAGCGTCGTGTACAGGGGGCGGTGGAACACTGAAGCTTTCTTT.

On this clone: Other nucleotide sequences from this sample produce the same CDR3. The chain combines TRBV12-5 with TRBJ1-1; tentatively, D is TRBD1 (6 bases). The V and J ends lost 5 bases and 6 bases respectively, with 16 bases between them. Germline values: CDR1 LGHNT, CDR2 FRNRAP. The CDR3 length is 14 residues. The CDR3 DNA reads as TGTGCTAGTGGTCCTGGGACATCGCCCCCTGAAGCTTTCTTT. It encodes CASGPGTSPPEAFF.

The chain couples TRBV20-1 to TRBJ1-1; a weak D match, TRBD1 (5 bases). This CDR3 is 11 amino acids long. Trimming took 7 bases from V and 3 from J, leaving 9 bases between them. In germline, CDR1 is DFQATT, CDR2 SNEGSKA (reference sequence). The CDR3 nucleotides read TGCAGTGGGAGGGACGACACTGAAGCTTTCTTT. Translation gives CSGRDDTEAFF.

The chain carries TRBV15 and TRBJ1-2, with a possible D match to TRBD1 (6 bases). The V end lost 6 bases, the J end lost 6 bases, and 14 bases lay between the germline ends. Germline V gene data show CDR1 as LNHNV and CDR2 as YYDKDF (reference sequence). This CDR3 is 13 amino acids long. The CDR3 DNA sequence: TGTGCCACCAGATCTCAGGGGAAGGATGGCTACACCTTC. This sequence encodes CATRSQGKDGYTF.

Turning to this clone: Within the sample, other DNA sequences also encode this same CDR3. The chain links TRBV4-3 to TRBJ1-5; no firm D call. This CDR3 is built from 15 residues. Trimming stripped 0 bases from V and 0 bases from J, with 6 bases between. Germline V lookup: CDR1 LGHNA, CDR2 YSLEER. This chain's CDR3 is CASSQDSNSNQPQHF. DNA for the CDR3: TGCGCCAGCAGCCAAGATTCTAATAGCAATCAGCCCCAGCATTTT.

This chain joins TRBV6-4 and TRBJ2-3; 7 bases line up with TRBD1. The CDR3 spans 16 residues. V shed 5 bases and J 4 bases; nucleotides not matched to a gene: 12. Germline values: CDR1 MRHNA, CDR2 SNTAGT. CDR3 nucleotide sequence: TGTGCCAGCAGTTTGAGCGGAAGGGGGCGGCCAGATACGCAGTATTTT. It codes for CASSLSGRGRPDTQYF.

CDR3 in DNA: TGCGCCAGCAGCCGCACGGGACAGAGCTCCTACGAGCAGTACTTC. Translation: CASSRTGQSSYEQYF. The chain uses TRBV5-1 and TRBJ2-7, with TRBD1 matching 7 bases. V shed 4 bases, J shed 0 bases, and the junction held 7 bases outside the gene matches. This CDR3 contains 15 residues. Germline CDR1 reads SGHRS; CDR2 reads YFSETQ.

This chain connects TRBV5-6 to TRBJ2-2, with D unresolved. V shed 2 bases and J shed 1 base, with 9 bases lying between them. The CDR3 contains 15 residues. Germline CDR1 SGHDT, CDR2 YYEEEE. This chain's CDR3 is CASSFGPLNTGELFF. The CDR3 DNA reads TGTGCCAGCAGCTTCGGTCCGCTGAACACCGGGGAGCTGTTTTTT. The whole variable domain, remainder taken from reference TRBV5-6 and TRBJ2-2, is DAGVTQSPTHLIKTRGQQVTLRCSPKSGHDTVSWYQQALGQGPQFIFQYYEEEERQRGNFPDRFSGHQFPNYSSELNVNALLLGDSALYLCASSFGPLNTGELFFGEGSRLTVL.

V and J are TRBV4-1 and TRBJ1-1; D possibly corresponds to TRBD1 (6 bases). CDR3 size: 15 residues. CDR1 is MGHRA and CDR2 is YSYEKL in the germline V gene. Trimming left V 4 bases short and J 0 bases short, with 12 bases between. In nucleotides, the CDR3 is TGCGCCAGCAGCCTCCAACAGGGCCTGAACACTGAAGCTTTCTTT. It is translated as CASSLQQGLNTEAFF.

This rearrangement joins TRBV2 to TRBJ2-7; D gene ambiguous. This CDR3 spans 11 amino acids. From germline, CDR1 is SNHLY and CDR2 FYNNEI. The germline V and J ends were trimmed by 7 bases and 1 base, with 5 bases remaining between them. The CDR3 DNA is TGTGCCAGCATGAGGTCCTACGAGCAGTACTTC. This translates into CASMRSYEQYF.

As DNA, the CDR3 is TGCGCCAGCAGCCAAGATCGACAAGCAACGGATACGCAGTATTTT. Translating gives CASSQDRQATDTQYF. The chain recombines TRBV4-1 with TRBJ2-3; D not resolved. CDR3 size: 15 residues. CDR1 MGHRA and CDR2 YSYEKL come from the germline V gene. The V end lost 0 bases, the J end lost 6 bases, and 13 bases lay between the germline ends.

CDR3 sequence (DNA): TGCAGCGTTGAAGGGAGGGTCAGGGACGGTTATGGCTACACCTTC. Its translation: CSVEGRVRDGYGYTF. The V gene is TRBV29-1, the J gene TRBJ1-2; maybe TRBD1 (5 bases). Germline V gene lookup returns CDR1 SQVTM and CDR2 ANQGSEA. This CDR3 region has 15 residues. V was cut by 1 base and J by 5 bases, with 17 bases left in between.

V is TRBV5-6 and J is TRBJ2-7; 8 bases align to TRBD1. Germline CDR1 reads SGHDT; CDR2 reads YYEEEE. J gave up 0 bases and V 4 bases, and 6 bases lay outside the gene matches. The CDR3 contains 15 residues. In DNA form, the CDR3 reads TGTGCCAGCAGCCCCGGGACAGGCAGCTCCTACGAGCAGTACTTC. This encodes CASSPGTGSSYEQYF.